This entry lists 19 T cell receptor beta chains sequenced from one sample in a study of vaccination and CD4 T cells after COVID-19 (dated by TCRdb to between 2021 and 2024). Their specific antigens are unknown. The label giving this sample's treatment or condition can be read as: approximately 10-day PBMC culture with coronavirus spike peptide pools or control peptides (ViraFEST assay). Libraries were built with PCR. Sequencing relied on an Illumina iSeq 100. DNA from cultured CD4+ T cells was subjected to TCR sequencing with the Oncomine TCR Beta short-read assay at the Johns Hopkins FTIC core. The public reads were reanalyzed by TCRdb: fastp trimming at Q25, MiXCR alignment, in-frame beta chains only. Here each entry gathers all rows of one CDR3 protein and keeps the most common genes and DNA. Recorded for this sample are 20,000 or so distinct CDR3 sequences; around 38% of them occurred a single time. Clones ranked in the top ten supply about 18% of the sample.

Sequencing was performed on CD4+ T cells from blood, cultured in vitro, taken before SARS-CoV-2 vaccination. The receptors derive from a human donor who received a COVID-19 vaccine.

This clonotype was detected a few times. The gene calls are TRBV24-1 and TRBJ1-1; D uncertain. Germline V gene lookup returns CDR1 KGHDR and CDR2 SFDVKD. This CDR3 spans 17 amino acids. The V end was cut by 9 bases, the J end by 1 base, with 23 bases between. CDR3: CATSLGHPLTWNTEAFF. Written as DNA, the CDR3 is TGTGCCACCTCCCTTGGGCATCCCTTAACTTGGAACACTGAAGCTTTCTTT.

The chain couples TRBV7-9 to TRBJ2-2; 7 nucleotides line up with TRBD1. This CDR3 spans 17 amino acids. Per the germline V gene, CDR1 is SEHNR and CDR2 is FQNEAQ (reference sequence). The trim removed 5 bases at V and 6 bases at J, leaving 15 bases unmatched. In nucleotides, the CDR3 is TGTGCCAGCAGCACCAATCCCACAGGGGTTCTCGCCGGGGAGCTGTTTTTT. Encoded protein: CASSTNPTGVLAGELFF. Drawing the rest from reference TRBV7-9 and TRBJ2-2, the complete variable domain is DTGVSQNPRHKITKRGQNVTFRCDPISEHNRLYWYRQTLGQGPEFLTYFQNEAQLEKSRLLSDRFSAERPKGSFSTLEIQRTEQGDSAMYLCASSTNPTGVLAGELFFGEGSRLTVL.

This clonotype was recorded a few times. The chain joins TRBV20-1 to TRBJ2-3; 11 bases map to TRBD2. The CDR3 is 18 residues long. Unmatched junction bases numbered 11, after V lost 0 bases and J lost 3 bases. Germline CDR1 reads DFQATT; CDR2 reads SNEGSKA (reference sequence). CDR3 DNA sequence: TGCAGTGCTAGAGATTGGGGGCTAGCGGGGGGTCGGACAGATACGCAGTATTTT. Encoded protein: CSARDWGLAGGRTDTQYF.

The V call is TRBV6-1, the J call TRBJ2-7; perhaps TRBD2 as D (6 bases). Germline CDR1 MNHNS, CDR2 SASEGT. V was cut by 3 bases and J by 4 bases, with 16 bases left in between. There are 15 residues in the CDR3. The CDR3 DNA is TGTGCCAGCAGTGATCGGCCAGGAGGGCTTTACGAGCAGTACTTC. Translated, it gives CASSDRPGGLYEQYF.

This CDR3 is CASPLYEQYF. The CDR3 DNA reads TGTGCCAGTCCCCTCTACGAGCAGTACTTC. This sequence joins TRBV19 and TRBJ2-7; no reliable D call. Germline loops: CDR1 LNHDA, CDR2 SQIVND (reference sequence). The V end lost 8 bases, the J end lost 3 bases, and 5 bases lay between the germline ends. CDR3 size: 10 residues.

As to this clonotype: The junction and the germline gene differ at one end; a read error may be behind it. The rearrangement links TRBV5-4 to TRBJ1-6; the D gene is possibly TRBD1 (5 bases). Germline CDR1 and CDR2: SGHNT and YYREEE (reference sequence). This CDR3 spans 16 amino acids. CDR3 DNA sequence: TGTGCCAGCAGCATGGGCCGGGCGGGACGAAATTCACCCCTCCCCTTT. Translating gives CASSMGRAGRNSPLPF.

The V call is TRBV24-1, the J call TRBJ2-3; 8 positions match TRBD2. CDR1 is KGHDR, CDR2 SFDVKD, per germline. CDR3 length: 16 residues. J gave up 4 bases and V 3 bases, and 8 bases lay outside the gene matches. The CDR3 loop is CATSDRTGGASDTQYF. The CDR3, as DNA: TGTGCCACCAGTGATCGCACCGGGGGGGCATCAGATACGCAGTATTTT.

The chain recombines TRBV7-9 with TRBJ2-7, with a weak D call TRBD1 (6 bases). V lost 5 bases and J 5 bases, leaving 13 bases between the germline ends. Germline V CDR1 and CDR2: SEHNR, FQNEAQ (reference sequence). The CDR3 has 13 amino acids. The CDR3 is CASSTGTYNEQYF. DNA of the CDR3: TGTGCCAGCAGCACCGGGACATATAACGAGCAGTACTTC.

This clonotype ranks as medium-sized. The chain employs TRBV30 and TRBJ1-5, with a weak D call TRBD1 (6 bases). The germline V gene encodes CDR1 GTSNPN and CDR2 SVGIG (reference sequence). This CDR3 has 13 amino acids. V lost 1 base to trimming and J lost 5 bases, with 9 bases between them. The CDR3 region is CAWSGRGDQPQHF. CDR3 nucleotides: TGTGCCTGGAGTGGGAGGGGGGATCAGCCCCAGCATTTT.

DNA for the CDR3: TGTGCCAGCACTACCGGAACTGGCCCCCAAGAGACCCAGTACTTC. It codes for CASTTGTGPQETQYF. This chain links TRBV6-1 with TRBJ2-5; D remains ambiguous. CDR1 is MNHNS, CDR2 SASEGT, per germline. There are 15 residues in the CDR3. V lost 7 bases, J lost 1 base, and 16 bases lay in between.

V gene TRBV12-3 or TRBV12-4 combines with J gene TRBJ2-5, with D possibly matching TRBD2 (7 bases). V lost 5 bases, J lost 1 base, and 20 bases lay in between. The CDR3 extends over 17 amino acids. CDR3 amino acids: CASSDAGALIFQETQYF. In DNA form, the CDR3 reads TGTGCCAGCAGTGATGCGGGGGCCCTAATCTTCCAAGAGACCCAGTACTTC.

The gene calls are TRBV20-1 and TRBJ2-7, with 11 bases aligning to TRBD2. The germline V gene has CDR1 DFQATT and CDR2 SNEGSKA (reference sequence). CDR3 length: 14 residues. Unmatched junction bases numbered 10, after V lost 7 bases and J lost 5 bases. CDR3 amino acids: CSVRTSGWGNEQYF. CDR3 coding DNA: TGCAGTGTTAGGACTAGCGGGTGGGGCAACGAGCAGTACTTC.

This clonotype was seen only a few times. The chain employs TRBV24-1 and TRBJ2-4; 10 bases agree with TRBD1. This CDR3 contains 16 residues. The junction had 3 bases not matched to a gene; V was cut back by 3 bases and J by 2 bases. Germline V gene sequence: CDR1 KGHDR, CDR2 SFDVKD. In DNA form, the CDR3 reads TGTGCCACCAGTGATAGGACAGGGGGGTCCAAAAACATTCAGTACTTC. This encodes CATSDRTGGSKNIQYF.

V is TRBV6-4 and J is TRBJ2-1; either TRBD1 or TRBD2 may supply D (5 bases each). The germline CDR1 and CDR2 sequences are MRHNA and SNTAGT. This CDR3 region has 16 residues. Trimming removed 0 bases at V and 7 bases at J, with 16 bases between. This chain's CDR3 is CASSDSWGIGNNEQFF. The CDR3 DNA reads TGTGCCAGCAGTGACTCTTGGGGGATTGGAAATAATGAGCAGTTCTTC.

The rearrangement uses TRBV7-9 and TRBJ2-2, with TRBD2 identical over 9 bases. Germline V gives CDR1 SEHNR, CDR2 FQNEAQ (reference sequence). The V gene end was trimmed by 6 bases and the J gene end by 0 bases; junction bases not matched to a gene: 2. This CDR3 has 15 amino acids. Written as DNA, the CDR3 is TGTGCCAGCAGGAGCGGGGGGACGAACACCGGGGAGCTGTTTTTT. The encoded protein is CASRSGGTNTGELFF. The variable domain in full, with the rest retrieved from reference TRBV7-9 and TRBJ2-2, is DTGVSQNPRHKITKRGQNVTFRCDPISEHNRLYWYRQTLGQGPEFLTYFQNEAQLEKSRLLSDRFSAERPKGSFSTLEIQRTEQGDSAMYLCASRSGGTNTGELFFGEGSRLTVL.

This clonotype came up a few times. This chain connects TRBV7-8 to TRBJ1-2, with D possibly being TRBD1 (5 bases). V lost 2 bases to trimming and J lost 6 bases, with 10 bases between them. CDR1 and CDR2 (germline): SGHVS, FQNEAQ. This CDR3 has 13 amino acids. The CDR3 loop is CASSLQGVDGYTF. CDR3 nucleotide sequence: TGTGCCAGCAGCTTACAGGGTGTCGATGGCTACACCTTC. The variable domain in full, with the rest retrieved from reference TRBV7-8 and TRBJ1-2, is GAGVSQSPRYKVAKRGQDVALRCDPISGHVSLFWYQQALGQGPEFLTYFQNEAQLDKSGLPSDRFFAERPEGSVSTLKIQRTQQEDSAVYLCASSLQGVDGYTFGSGTRLTVV.

This clonotype was seen more than once but under ten times. The chain joins TRBV20-1 to TRBJ2-5; either TRBD1 or TRBD2 may fit D (5 bases each). The length of the CDR3 is 13 residues. The germline CDR1 and CDR2 sequences are DFQATT and SNEGSKA (reference sequence). Trimming stripped 6 bases from V and 2 bases from J, with 13 bases between. As DNA, the CDR3 is TGCAGTGCCACCGGGACGACACAAGAGACCCAGTACTTC. Translation gives CSATGTTQETQYF.

The chain links TRBV10-3 to TRBJ1-6, with a possible D match to TRBD1 (6 bases). The CDR3 runs 14 residues. CDR1 ENHRY and CDR2 SYGVKD come from the germline V gene. Trimming took 4 bases from V and 10 from J, leaving 14 bases between them. This CDR3 is CAISVGAVDSPLHF. The CDR3 DNA sequence: TGTGCCATCAGTGTGGGGGCGGTAGACTCACCCCTCCACTTT.

This chain's CDR3 is CASRSWGQETQYF. Here the CDR3 DNA reads TGTGCCAGCAGGAGTTGGGGACAAGAGACCCAGTACTTC. The chain recombines TRBV6-1 with TRBJ2-5; D is unresolved. Germline values: CDR1 MNHNS, CDR2 SASEGT. V was trimmed by 6 bases and J by 2 bases, leaving 10 bases between them. The CDR3 has 13 amino acids.